This T cell receptor beta chain is from a study of blood T cell repertoires in COVID-19. Study-wide background: Samples came from the United States, Italy and Spain, spanning acute and convalescent COVID-19. In each case, the material was cDNA or gDNA derived from T cells, B-cell-depleted T cells, or PBMCs.

V lost 7 bases and J lost 6, with 11 bases in between. Germline CDR1 and CDR2: KGHDR and SFDVKD. The CDR3 extends over 12 amino acids. In the source study's methods: Scientists estimated how many nucleated cells there were by amplifying reference gene primers. This table comes from immunoSEQ multiplex PCR, and its TCRdb copy is limited to in-frame clones, with some not included. That table is the source of V, J and clone size, and D and trimming were worked out from the DNA. Found here are 410,000 or so clones, about nine tenths of them singletons; the top ten hold approximately 1.5%. Followed longitudinally, the Seattle patients had been enrolled during active infection.

V usage is TRBV24-1 and J usage is TRBJ1-1, with TRBD1 as a possible D gene (5 bases). This TCR derives from a middle-aged woman with COVID-19, enrolled during active disease. The sample was peripheral blood. The chain's CDR3 is CATSGGGAEAFF. The CDR3 DNA is TGTGCCACCAGCGGGGGAGGAGCTGAAGCTTTCTTT.